The present T cell receptor (beta chain) was sequenced within a study of molecular identifiers for immune sequencing clone quantification. Study background: With replicates, the RNA of about 20,000 or 100,000 naive CD8 cells was split five ways and four were sequenced.

The naive CD8 libraries originated from between roughly 20,000 and 1,100,000 sorted cells and drew on 10%, 30% or 50% RNA. Using a CD8+CD4-CCR7+CD45RA+ phenotype, naive CD8 T cells were sorted. Findings and limits, study-wide: Approximately 1 million naive cells reportedly did not prevent detection of spiked Jurkat TCR RNA from one cell.

TCRdb redid the calling of the PCR reads with MiXCR, one entry per CDR3 protein. Of 460,000 or so distinct CDR3 sequences detected, around 21% appear once; the ten largest clones hold about 0.8%. This clonotype was detected ten times or more. The antigen is unknown. Germline values: CDR1 SEHNR, CDR2 FQNEAQ (reference sequence). This CDR3 spans 15 amino acids. Trimming took 5 bases from V and 7 from J; bases not matched to a gene: 7. This rearrangement joins TRBV7-9 to TRBJ1-5, with 11 bases lining up with TRBD1. The sample comprised naive CD8+ T cells from blood, with Jurkat cell RNA spiked in. The subset: FACS-sorted CD8+CD4-CCR7+CD45RA+ naive T cells. The TCR was taken from a human donor in good health. Some libraries in this study had Jurkat cell RNA spiked in. The DNA for the CDR3 is TGTGCCAGCAGCGCGGACAGGGGGCTGTGGCAGCCCCAGCATTTT. Its protein is CASSADRGLWQPQHF. Looking up the rest from reference TRBV7-9 and TRBJ1-5 gives the full variable domain: DTGVSQNPRHKITKRGQNVTFRCDPISEHNRLYWYRQTLGQGPEFLTYFQNEAQLEKSRLLSDRFSAERPKGSFSTLEIQRTEQGDSAMYLCASSADRGLWQPQHFGDGTRLSIL.